These 10 T cell receptor beta chains came from one sample sequenced in a study of blood T cell repertoires in COVID-19. The repertoire was sequenced with immunoSEQ multiplex PCR; TCRdb's copy has only in-frame clones and lacks some. The sample yields approximately 210,000 clones, about 88% seen once. Sequencing was done on a sample of peripheral blood. The source of these receptors is a man aged 40-49 years with active or convalescent COVID-19.

The chain links TRBV11-2 to TRBJ2-2; TRBD2 matches at 10 bases. Germline assignment: CDR1 SGHAT and CDR2 FQNNGV. The V segment lost 3 bases and the J segment 6 bases; nucleotides outside the gene matches: 7. The CDR3 has 16 residues. CDR3 sequence: CASSFSSGSISGELFF. The CDR3 DNA is TGTGCCAGCAGCTTCTCTAGCGGGAGTATCTCCGGGGAGCTGTTTTTT. Drawing the rest from reference TRBV11-2 and TRBJ2-2, the complete variable domain is EAGVAQSPRYKIIEKRQSVAFWCNPISGHATLYWYQQILGQGPKLLIQFQNNGVVDDSQLPKDRFSAERLKGVDSTLKIQPAKLEDSAVYLCASSFSSGSISGELFFGEGSRLTVL.

This rearrangement joins TRBV7-9 to TRBJ2-1, with D perhaps TRBD2 (5 bases). Trimming stripped 1 base from V and 0 bases from J, with 7 bases between. In germline, CDR1 is SEHNR, CDR2 FQNEAQ (reference sequence). The CDR3 is 15 residues long. This CDR3 reads CASSLGLNSYNEQFF. The CDR3 region has the DNA TGTGCCAGCAGCTTAGGACTAAACTCCTACAATGAGCAGTTCTTC.

This chain joins TRBV4-1 and TRBJ1-1, with D possibly TRBD1 on 6 matching bases. Germline CDR1 MGHRA, CDR2 YSYEKL. This CDR3 is 15 amino acids long. V was shortened by 0 bases and J by 1 base, with 9 bases between the two germline ends. CDR3 amino acids: CASSQDRGANTEAFF. The CDR3 DNA reads as TGCGCCAGCAGCCAAGATCGGGGGGCGAACACTGAAGCTTTCTTT.

This clone turned up a few times. This rearrangement joins TRBV5-1 to TRBJ2-1; 9 bases fit TRBD2. The ends lost 3 bases at V and 10 bases at J; junction bases unmatched: 8. The CDR3 loop spans 14 amino acids. CDR1 and CDR2 (germline): SGHRS, YFSETQ. CDR3 nucleotides: TGCGCCAGCAGCTCTTCCGGGACTAGCATAGAGCAGTTCTTC. Its protein product is CASSSSGTSIEQFF.

The J gene is TRBJ2-4, the V gene TRBV28, with a possible D match to TRBD2 (5 bases). This CDR3 is 15 amino acids long. The V end was cut by 5 bases, the J end by 0 bases, with 11 bases between. Per germline, CDR1 MDHEN and CDR2 SYDVKM. The DNA for the CDR3 is TGTGCCAGCAGTGCCGGGAATTTAGCCAAAAACATTCAGTACTTC. Translating gives CASSAGNLAKNIQYF. Combining the CDR3 with reference TRBV28 and TRBJ2-4 gives the whole variable domain DVKVTQSSRYLVKRTGEKVFLECVQDMDHENMFWYRQDPGLGLRLIYFSYDVKMKEKGDIPEGYSVSREKKERFSLILESASTNQTSMYLCASSAGNLAKNIQYFGAGTRLSVL.

V and J are TRBV27 and TRBJ2-5; 9 bases fit TRBD1. Germline lookup yields CDR1 MNHEY and CDR2 SMNVEV (reference sequence). The length of the CDR3 is 14 residues. Losses at the gene ends were 3 bases for V and 5 bases for J; bases not matched to a gene: 4. The CDR3 coding sequence is TGTGCCAGCAGTTTCACAGGGGGCTCGGAGACCCAGTACTTC. Protein sequence: CASSFTGGSETQYF.

The V and J genes are TRBV19 and TRBJ1-5, with D perhaps TRBD1 (5 bases). The CDR3 is 15 residues long. CDR1 is LNHDA, CDR2 SQIVND, per germline (reference sequence). The V end was cut by 1 base, the J end by 4 bases, with 11 bases between. CDR3 DNA sequence: TGTGCCAGTAGTATAGGCCAAGGGGCGAATCAGCCCCAGCATTTT. It translates to CASSIGQGANQPQHF.

J is TRBJ2-3 and V is TRBV28; TRBD1 matches 7 bases. The CDR3 is 15 residues long. The J segment lost 0 bases and the V segment lost 5 bases, leaving 5 bases of the junction unmatched. The germline V gene encodes CDR1 MDHEN and CDR2 SYDVKM. The CDR3 sequence is CASSLRDRSTDTQYF. CDR3 sequence (DNA): TGTGCCAGCAGTCTTCGGGACAGAAGCACAGATACGCAGTATTTT. Variable domain in full (rest from reference TRBV28 and TRBJ2-3): DVKVTQSSRYLVKRTGEKVFLECVQDMDHENMFWYRQDPGLGLRLIYFSYDVKMKEKGDIPEGYSVSREKKERFSLILESASTNQTSMYLCASSLRDRSTDTQYFGPGTRLTVL.

This clone showed up just once. This sequence joins TRBV19 and TRBJ2-2; 15 bases line up with TRBD2. CDR3 length: 18 amino acids. Germline assignment: CDR1 LNHDA and CDR2 SQIVND (reference sequence). V was clipped by 6 bases and J by 0 bases; unmatched bases: 5. The CDR3 protein is CASRGGLAGGPNTGELFF. The CDR3 region has the DNA TGTGCCAGTAGGGGAGGACTAGCGGGGGGGCCGAACACCGGGGAGCTGTTTTTT.

The chain combines TRBV27 with TRBJ1-5; D possibly corresponds to TRBD1 (5 bases). V dropped 2 bases and J dropped 7 bases, with 12 bases sitting between them. Germline CDR1 reads MNHEY; CDR2 reads SMNVEV (reference sequence). This CDR3 comprises 14 residues. The CDR3 sequence is CASSLRGLGQPQHF. The DNA of the CDR3 is TGTGCCAGCAGTTTAAGGGGTCTCGGGCAGCCCCAGCATTTT.